A selection of T cell receptor beta chains follows, all from one sample in a study of T-cell reconstitution after alpha-beta-depleted transplantation in children. TCRdb fed the PCR reads into MiXCR, producing one record per CDR3 protein. The sample lists about 290,000 distinct CDR3 sequences, roughly a tenth occurring once. The source material was PBMCs, sampled before TCRalphabeta/CD19-depleted stem cell transplant. The source is a boy under two years old with acute myeloid leukemia, due to receive a stem cell transplant. The CDR3 runs from the conserved cysteine through the conserved F or W. The order of the fields is J gene, V gene, clone size, D gene, CDR3 DNA, CDR3 protein. A D gene is named only where the DNA matches it firmly. Clone size is not always given. Where it is, it says once, few, many or a class for expanded clones.

>TRBJ2-1|TRBV2|many|TRBD2
TGTGCCAGCAGGGCCTTTCGGGCTAGCGGCAGCTACAATGAGCAGTTCTTC
CASRAFRASGSYNEQFF
>TRBJ2-7|TRBV27|many|NA
TGTGCCAGCAGTTCTCGGATCGACGAGCAGTACTTC
CASSSRIDEQYF
>TRBJ1-6|TRBV28|many|TRBD1
TGTGCCAGCAGTTTACACAGGGGTAATTCACCCCTCCACTTT
CASSLHRGNSPLHF
>TRBJ1-2|TRBV4-3|many|NA
TGCGCCAGCAGCCGGCCAGGGGCGCATGGCTACACCTTC
CASSRPGAHGYTF
>TRBJ1-2|TRBV5-1|many|NA
TGCGCCAGCAGCTTGGGACAGCCTAACTATGGCTACACCTTC
CASSLGQPNYGYTF
>TRBJ2-3|TRBV7-2|many|TRBD2
TGTGCCAGCAGTGAGGGGCGGGGGGGCGGTACGCAGTATTTT
CASSEGRGGGTQYF
>TRBJ2-3|TRBV7-3|NA|NA
TGTGCCAGCAGCATCCTTGGCCCAGATACGCAGTATTTT
CASSILGPDTQYF
>TRBJ2-7|TRBV10-3|few|TRBD2
TGTGCCACCGAAGCAAGTAGCACTAGCGGGAGATACGAGCAGTACTTC
CATEASSTSGRYEQYF
>TRBJ1-2|TRBV6-5|many|TRBD1
TGTGCCAGCAGTTACAGTGGGACAGTGAACTATGGCTACACCTTC
CASSYSGTVNYGYTF
>TRBJ2-1|TRBV13|once|TRBD2
TGTGCCAGCAGCTTTTGGGCGGGGGGCTCCCCTTACAATGAGCAGTTCTTC
CASSFWAGGSPYNEQFF
>TRBJ2-5|TRBV28|many|NA
TGTGCCAGCACCCTCGTTGGCGAAGGGACCCAGTACTTC
CASTLVGEGTQYF
>TRBJ2-3|TRBV4-3|many|TRBD2
TGCGCCAGCAGCCAAGATCCGGCTAGCGGTAGCACAGATACGCAGTATTTT
CASSQDPASGSTDTQYF
>TRBJ2-1|TRBV15|many|TRBD1
TGTGCCACCAGCAGGGACAGGGTCTCCTACAATGAGCAGTTCTTC
CATSRDRVSYNEQFF
>TRBJ1-5|TRBV7-3|many|NA
TGTGCCAGCAGCTTCGGAAAGGGGACGCCCCAGCATTTT
CASSFGKGTPQHF
>TRBJ2-2|TRBV7-3|many|NA
TGTGCCACCAGGCCCACAGGCCTAGGGGGGACCGGGGAGCTGTTTTTT
CATRPTGLGGTGELFF
>TRBJ2-2|TRBV6-1|NA|TRBD1
TGTGCCAGCAGTGAACCGGACAGGGTGAAGCTGTTTTTT
CASSEPDRVKLFF
>TRBJ2-3|TRBV28|NA|NA
TGTGCCAGCAGAGGATGGACAAGCACAGATACGCAGTATTTT
CASRGWTSTDTQYF
>TRBJ1-5|TRBV5-1|NA|NA
TGCGCCAGCAGCTCTACAGGACCTTATAGCAATCAGCCCCAGCATTTT
CASSSTGPYSNQPQHF
>TRBJ1-5|TRBV5-4|many|NA
TGTGCCAGCAGCTTGCGGGGGAGCGATCAGCCCCAGCATTTT
CASSLRGSDQPQHF
>TRBJ2-1|TRBV6-1|NA|TRBD2
TGTGCCAGCAGGCTCCGAAGCGGGAGGGCCCGGAATGAGCAGTTCTTC
CASRLRSGRARNEQFF
>TRBJ2-1|TRBV7-3|NA|TRBD2
TGTGCCAGCAGCCCCGATAGCGGGGGACTGTACAATGAGCAGTTCTTC
CASSPDSGGLYNEQFF
>TRBJ2-3|TRBV29-1|many|TRBD1
TGCAGCGTTCAGAACAGGGGGCGTAAGACAGATACGCAGTATTTT
CSVQNRGRKTDTQYF
>TRBJ2-7|TRBV20-1|NA|NA
TGCAGTGCTTATGACGTCCAGGGCGGCTACGAGCAGTACTTC
CSAYDVQGGYEQYF
>TRBJ2-7|TRBV5-1|many|TRBD1
TGCGCCAGCAGCTTGAAGGACAGGGGCGAGCAGTACTTC
CASSLKDRGEQYF
>TRBJ2-7|TRBV7-3|NA|TRBD2
TGTGCCAGCAGCCTTAGCGGGACTCCCCACGAGCAGTACTTC
CASSLSGTPHEQYF
>TRBJ1-5|TRBV12-3/TRBV12-4|many|NA
TGTGCCAGCAGTTTTTTTGCCAGAGGGGATCAGCCCCAGCATTTT
CASSFFARGDQPQHF
>TRBJ2-2|TRBV7-3|many|TRBD1
TGTGCCAGCAGCCCGGACAGGGACGTCGGGGAGCTGTTTTTT
CASSPDRDVGELFF
>TRBJ2-2|TRBV11-2|many|TRBD1
TGTGCCAGCAGCCGAGGACAGGGGGCCCTCCTACGGACCGGGGAGCTGTTTTTT
CASSRGQGALLRTGELFF
>TRBJ2-7|TRBV29-1|many|TRBD2
TGCAGCGTTCGACTAGCGGGTCTTCCTTCCTACGAGCAGTACTTC
CSVRLAGLPSYEQYF
>TRBJ2-5|TRBV7-6|NA|NA
TGTGCCAGCACCCTCGTCTGGGGGGGCGGGGAGACCCAGTACTTC
CASTLVWGGGETQYF
>TRBJ2-1|TRBV11-1|many|NA
TGTGCCAGCAGCCCCGAAGGGATCATTTTCTTC
CASSPEGIIFF
>TRBJ2-5|TRBV19|few|NA
TGTGCCAGTAGTATAGAGGGGGGCAGAGAGACCCAGTACTTC
CASSIEGGRETQYF
>TRBJ2-5|TRBV6-1|many|NA
TGTGCCAGCAGGGAGACAGGTTCGCAAGAGACCCAGTACTTC
CASRETGSQETQYF
>TRBJ1-6|TRBV7-8|many|NA
TGTGCCAGCACCTTGGCCTCCGCAGGGGCAGATTCACCCCTCCACTTT
CASTLASAGADSPLHF
>TRBJ2-1|TRBV28|NA|NA
TGTGCCAGCAGTTTGAGCTTTTCTAATGAGCAGTTCTTC
CASSLSFSNEQFF
>TRBJ2-1|TRBV5-1|many|NA
TGCGCCAGCAGCCCGGAGGGCAATGAGCAGTTCTTC
CASSPEGNEQFF
>TRBJ2-7|TRBV2|few|NA
TGTGCCAGCAGTCCGGACAGTAGAACTTCCTACGAGCAGTACTTC
CASSPDSRTSYEQYF
>TRBJ2-1|TRBV6-2/TRBV6-3|many|NA
TGTGCCAGCAGTTACGTATTAGCTAGGATCTACAATGAGCAGTTCTTC
CASSYVLARIYNEQFF
>TRBJ2-3|TRBV7-2|NA|NA
TGTGCCAGCAGCTTATCGGGACGGACTCATGATACGCAGTATTTT
CASSLSGRTHDTQYF
>TRBJ1-1|TRBV28|few|NA
TGTGCCAGCAGTTTACACAGCTCGAACACTGAAGCTTTCTTT
CASSLHSSNTEAFF
>TRBJ2-5|TRBV28|many|TRBD1
TGTGCCAGCAGTTTACCGGGACAGGGAGGTCAAGAGACCCAGTACTTC
CASSLPGQGGQETQYF
>TRBJ2-7|TRBV5-5|many|NA
TGTGCCAGCAGCCGACCTCCGACCTACGAGCAGTACTTC
CASSRPPTYEQYF
>TRBJ2-1|TRBV11-2|few|TRBD2
TGTGCCAGCAGCTTGGGGCCCCGAATGGGACTAGCGGGGGGGCTTGAGCAGTTCTTC
CASSLGPRMGLAGGLEQFF
>TRBJ2-2|TRBV28|many|TRBD1
TGTGCCAGCAGACAGGGGATCACCGGGGAGCTGTTTTTT
CASRQGITGELFF